One and the same sample provided the 22 T cell receptor beta chains below, sequenced in a study of blood T cell repertoires in COVID-19. Assay: immunoSEQ multiplex PCR; the TCRdb copy retains only in-frame clones and omits some. Of around 80,000 clones in the sample, around four fifths were seen once. What was sequenced was peripheral blood. Every receptor here comes from a human donor in a cohort sampled during active COVID-19.

The V call is TRBV7-9, the J call TRBJ2-6, with 9 bases lining up with TRBD1. CDR1 SEHNR and CDR2 FQNEAQ come from the germline V gene (reference sequence). The CDR3 contains 18 residues. J was trimmed by 3 bases and V by 3 bases; bases with no gene match: 9. This CDR3 is CASSFQTGGAGGANVLTF. The CDR3 DNA is TGTGCCAGCAGCTTTCAAACAGGGGGCGCAGGTGGGGCCAACGTCCTGACTTTC.

The chain uses TRBV19 and TRBJ2-2; no firm D call. The germline CDR1 and CDR2 sequences are LNHDA and SQIVND (reference sequence). This CDR3 has 15 amino acids. V was shortened by 0 bases and J by 5 bases, with 10 bases between the two germline ends. The CDR3 region is CASSIDRVGTGELFF. The CDR3 DNA sequence: TGTGCCAGTAGTATAGACCGGGTTGGGACCGGGGAGCTGTTTTTT. The complete variable domain, with remaining parts taken from reference TRBV19 and TRBJ2-2, reads DGGITQSPKYLFRKEGQNVTLSCEQNLNHDAMYWYRQDPGQGLRLIYYSQIVNDFQKGDIAEGYSVSREKKESFPLTVTSAQKNPTAFYLCASSIDRVGTGELFFGEGSRLTVL.

The chain recombines TRBV30 with TRBJ2-7, with D maybe TRBD1 (5 bases). Germline CDR1 is GTSNPN and CDR2 is SVGIG (reference sequence). Trimming pared 4 bases from V and 3 bases from J, leaving 22 bases between. The CDR3 runs 16 residues. CDR3: CAWTLPPPDRHYEQYF. Here the CDR3 DNA reads TGTGCCTGGACCCTCCCACCCCCCGACAGACACTACGAGCAGTACTTC.

The chain joins TRBV5-1 to TRBJ1-6; D unclear. The V end was cut by 0 bases, the J end by 7 bases, with 8 bases between. Germline loops: CDR1 SGHRS, CDR2 YFSETQ. The CDR3 covers 14 residues. The CDR3 here is CASSLGGPNSPLHF. The DNA for the CDR3 is TGCGCCAGCAGCTTGGGAGGGCCCAATTCACCCCTCCACTTT.

In its sample, this clone was seen a few times. The chain recombines TRBV14 with TRBJ2-2, with D unclear. The CDR3 loop spans 16 amino acids. The germline V gene has CDR1 SGHDN and CDR2 FVKESK. Trimming took off 0 bases at V and 4 bases at J, with 12 bases between the two ends. CDR3 sequence (DNA): TGTGCCAGCAGCCAAGATTGGGCAGCAGGCACCGGGGAGCTGTTTTTT. Its protein product is CASSQDWAAGTGELFF.

V is TRBV11-2 and J is TRBJ1-4; a weak D match, TRBD1 (6 bases). Trimming took 3 bases from V and 7 from J, leaving 12 bases between them. CDR1 SGHAT and CDR2 FQNNGV come from the germline V gene. The CDR3 runs to 14 residues. DNA of the CDR3: TGTGCCAGCAGCTTGGGGGCGCGGGTTGAAAAACTGTTTTTT. Translating it yields CASSLGARVEKLFF.

The CDR3 DNA sequence: TGTGCCAGCAGCCCGAGGAGGGAGCAATCCTACAATGAGCAGTTCTTC. This codes for CASSPRREQSYNEQFF. The rearrangement links TRBV9 to TRBJ2-1; TRBD2 might be the D (6 bases). The V and J ends lost 4 bases and 1 base respectively, with 15 bases between them. This CDR3 region has 16 residues. The germline V gene has CDR1 SGDLS and CDR2 YYNGEE.

The chain has TRBV6-6 and TRBJ2-7, with 8 bases matching TRBD2. Per germline, CDR1 MNHNY and CDR2 SVGAGI (reference sequence). This CDR3 contains 15 residues. Unmatched junction bases numbered 10, after V lost 6 bases and J lost 3 bases. The CDR3 protein is CASRGDLAGLYEQYF. For the CDR3, the DNA is TGTGCCAGCAGAGGAGACCTAGCGGGCCTCTACGAGCAGTACTTC.

This chain connects TRBV7-8 to TRBJ1-4; D ambiguous. This CDR3 region has 15 residues. V was shortened by 5 bases and J by 6 bases, with 16 bases between the two germline ends. Germline V lookup: CDR1 SGHVS, CDR2 FQNEAQ. The CDR3 is CASSPAPGSDEKLFF. CDR3 DNA sequence: TGTGCCAGCAGCCCGGCCCCGGGGTCTGATGAAAAACTGTTTTTT. Variable domain in full (rest from reference TRBV7-8 and TRBJ1-4): GAGVSQSPRYKVAKRGQDVALRCDPISGHVSLFWYQQALGQGPEFLTYFQNEAQLDKSGLPSDRFFAERPEGSVSTLKIQRTQQEDSAVYLCASSPAPGSDEKLFFGSGTQLSVL.

This rearrangement joins TRBV14 to TRBJ1-4; perhaps TRBD1 as D (5 bases). The V gene's germline CDR1 is SGHDN and CDR2 FVKESK. The CDR3 is 15 residues long. The germline V and J ends were trimmed by 1 base and 8 bases, with 14 bases remaining between them. The CDR3 spells CASSQVVRTKEKLFF. CDR3 DNA: TGTGCCAGCAGCCAAGTGGTCAGGACAAAGGAAAAACTGTTTTTT.

The rearrangement uses TRBV7-3 and TRBJ1-6, with 7 positions matching TRBD1. Trimming at V came to 0 bases and at J to 10 bases, leaving 6 bases not matched to a gene. This CDR3 comprises 15 residues. Per germline, CDR1 SGHTA and CDR2 FQGTGA. The CDR3 region is CASSLTGTVGSPLHF. The CDR3 DNA follows: TGTGCCAGCAGCTTAACGGGGACAGTTGGGTCACCCCTCCACTTT.

V usage is TRBV7-3 and J usage is TRBJ1-1; TRBD1 matches 8 bases. This CDR3 contains 15 residues. The germline V gene has CDR1 SGHTA and CDR2 FQGTGA. Trimming at V came to 3 bases and at J to 5 bases, leaving 8 bases not matched to a gene. The CDR3 bases are TGTGCCAGCAGCTTCTCGTCAGGGGGCGGAACTGAAGCTTTCTTT. Translating it yields CASSFSSGGGTEAFF.

Only a few counts were recorded for this clone. J is TRBJ2-2 and V is TRBV6-6; D might be TRBD2 (6 bases). CDR1 is MNHNY and CDR2 is SVGAGI in the germline V gene (reference sequence). Trimming left V 6 bases short and J 4 bases short, with 15 bases between. The CDR3 runs to 15 residues. CDR3 sequence reads: CASRPGLRSTGELFF. The CDR3 DNA sequence: TGTGCCAGCAGGCCGGGACTGCGGAGCACCGGGGAGCTGTTTTTT.

V and J are TRBV30 and TRBJ1-3; tentatively, D is TRBD1 (5 bases). This CDR3 spans 12 amino acids. The germline V gene encodes CDR1 GTSNPN and CDR2 SVGIG (reference sequence). V lost 8 bases and J 4 bases, leaving 12 bases between the germline ends. The CDR3 here is CALRGDGNTIYF. CDR3 bases: TGTGCCCTCCGGGGGGACGGAAACACCATATATTTT.

The chain uses TRBV15 and TRBJ1-5; D is unresolved. This CDR3 is 16 amino acids long. V was trimmed by 1 base and J by 6 bases, leaving 16 bases between them. Germline V gene lookup returns CDR1 LNHNV and CDR2 YYDKDF (reference sequence). CDR3 DNA sequence: TGTGCCACCAGCAGAGGGAGGGTTTTGGCAAGTCAGCCCCAGCATTTT. It is translated as CATSRGRVLASQPQHF.

V is TRBV5-1 and J is TRBJ2-2, with TRBD2 matching over 7 bases. The CDR3 has 15 amino acids. The trim removed 7 bases at V and 0 bases at J, leaving 6 bases unmatched. Germline CDR1 and CDR2: SGHRS and YFSETQ. The chain's CDR3 is CASGRGPPNTGELFF. The DNA of the CDR3 is TGCGCCAGCGGGAGGGGCCCCCCGAACACCGGGGAGCTGTTTTTT.

The chain combines TRBV19 with TRBJ2-1, with TRBD2 identical over 7 bases. Looked up from germline, CDR1 is LNHDA and CDR2 is SQIVND (reference sequence). The CDR3 is made up of 18 amino acids. The V gene end was trimmed by 5 bases and the J gene end by 3 bases; junction bases not matched to a gene: 16. CDR3 nucleotide sequence: TGTGCCAGTAGTTTTCCGACTAGCAGCGGGGTTGGCTACAATGAGCAGTTCTTC. Amino acid sequence: CASSFPTSSGVGYNEQFF.

With regard to this clone: The sample has other DNA sequences that encode this CDR3 too. This chain uses TRBV6-2 or TRBV6-3 with TRBJ2-2; 14 positions match TRBD2. CDR1 and CDR2 (germline): MNHEY, SVGEGT. The J segment lost 1 base and the V segment lost 2 bases, leaving 12 bases of the junction unmatched. The CDR3 has 21 residues. CDR3 DNA: TGTGCCAGCAGTTACACACTAGGGACTAGCGGGAGCCCTTTGAACACCGGGGAGCTGTTTTTT. Protein product: CASSYTLGTSGSPLNTGELFF.

This clone was counted once. V gene TRBV30 combines with J gene TRBJ2-3; D perhaps matches TRBD2 (6 bases). In germline, CDR1 is GTSNPN, CDR2 SVGIG (reference sequence). V was pared by 0 bases and J by 4 bases, with 20 bases between. The CDR3 sequence is 17 residues long. The CDR3 is CAWSVGAGGRSPDTQYF. CDR3 sequence (DNA): TGTGCCTGGAGTGTAGGGGCTGGGGGGAGGAGCCCAGATACGCAGTATTTT.

The chain has TRBV7-6 and TRBJ1-3; maybe TRBD1 (6 bases). There are 15 residues in the CDR3. Trimming shortened V by 1 base and J by 0 bases, and 7 bases separated the two germline ends. The germline V gene has CDR1 SGHVS and CDR2 FNYEAQ. This CDR3 reads CASSLGTASGNTIYF. The CDR3 DNA reads as TGTGCCAGCAGCTTAGGGACAGCCTCTGGAAACACCATATATTTT.

This clone was observed a handful of times. The chain has TRBV6-5 and TRBJ1-2; 9 bases line up with TRBD1. Germline loops: CDR1 MNHEY, CDR2 SVGAGI. CDR3 length equals 12 residues. J was trimmed by 6 bases and V by 7 bases; bases with no gene match: 3. This chain's CDR3 is CASIGQGHGYTF. Here the CDR3 DNA reads TGTGCCAGCATCGGACAGGGGCATGGCTACACCTTC.

About this clone: One junction end does not reproduce the germline sequence, and a read error may be involved. The V call is TRBV7-9, the J call TRBJ2-2; 12 positions agree with TRBD2. This CDR3 contains 16 residues. The V gene's germline CDR1 is SEHNR and CDR2 FQNEAQ (reference sequence). Written as DNA, the CDR3 is TGTGCCAGCAGCCTAGCGGGGGGGCAGAACACCGGGGAGCTGTTTTTT. This gives the protein CASSLAGGQNTGELFF.